A single sample is the source of the 21 T cell receptor beta chains below, sequenced in a study of molecular identifiers for immune sequencing clone quantification. MiXCR, applied by TCRdb to the PCR reads, yields one record per CDR3 protein. The repertoire holds approximately 63,000 distinct CDR3 sequences, with over 15% as singletons. What was sequenced was naive CD8+ T cells from blood, with Jurkat cell RNA spiked in. As for subset: FACS-sorted CD8+CD4-CCR7+CD45RA+ naive T cells. The receptors derive from a human donor in good health. Some libraries in this study had Jurkat cell RNA spiked in.

The table lists this clonotype with many counts. V is TRBV28 and J is TRBJ2-7, with D tentatively TRBD1 or TRBD2 (5 bases each). The CDR3 has 14 amino acids. Trimming cost V 5 bases and J 3 bases, with 14 bases left between them. The germline V gene has CDR1 MDHEN and CDR2 SYDVKM. DNA of the CDR3: TGTGCCAGCAGTCAACCCCGGGACGGCTACGAGCAGTACTTC. It is translated as CASSQPRDGYEQYF.

On this clonotype itself: A read error may be the cause here, since a much bigger clone is one base away. The rearrangement joins TRBV12-3 or TRBV12-4 to TRBJ2-3, with TRBD1 matching 10 bases. This CDR3 region has 15 residues. The ends lost 5 bases at V and 10 bases at J; junction bases unmatched: 12. CDR3 protein: CASSPTGGDPRAQYF. In nucleotides, the CDR3 is TGTGCCAGCAGTCCGACAGGGGGCGACCCAAGGGCGCAGTATTTT.

This clonotype showed up many times. The chain recombines TRBV28 with TRBJ2-7; possibly TRBD1 for D (6 bases). The V gene lost 8 bases and the J gene lost 1 base, with 12 bases spanning the gap. This CDR3 region has 13 residues. Germline assignment: CDR1 MDHEN and CDR2 SYDVKM. As DNA, the CDR3 is TGTGCCAGCGCTGTGCAGGGGTCCTACGAGCAGTACTTC. Translation: CASAVQGSYEQYF.

In this sample, this clonotype turned up a few times. A single base separates this from a much larger clone, so it may be a read error. The chain couples TRBV6-5 to TRBJ1-5; D is unclear. The germline V gene has CDR1 MNHEY and CDR2 SVGAGI. The CDR3 consists of 14 residues. CDR3: CASSSGYGNQPRHF. In DNA, the CDR3 is TGTGCCAGCAGTTCGGGATATGGCAATCAGCCCCGGCATTTT.

This clonotype showed up many times. The chain joins TRBV4-1 to TRBJ2-5; 10 nucleotides line up with TRBD1. Germline V gene lookup returns CDR1 MGHRA and CDR2 YSYEKL. J gave up 5 bases and V 1 base, and 4 bases lay outside the gene matches. The CDR3 length is 15 residues. The CDR3 DNA sequence: TGCGCCAGCAGCCAAGTGACAGGGGGCTTGGAGACCCAGTACTTC. This translates into CASSQVTGGLETQYF.

The rearrangement links TRBV20-1 to TRBJ2-7; 10 bases are a match to TRBD1. With 5 bases clipped from V and 5 bases from J, the junction kept 12 bases outside the gene matches. From germline, CDR1 is DFQATT and CDR2 SNEGSKA (reference sequence). The CDR3 has 15 amino acids. The DNA of the CDR3 is TGCAGTGCTTCTAGATTGGACAGGGGGACTAACGAGCAGTACTTC. Translation gives CSASRLDRGTNEQYF.

This clonotype was seen a handful of times. This chain joins TRBV27 and TRBJ2-3, with D possibly being TRBD2 (6 bases). With 6 bases removed from V and 6 bases from J, the gap between germline ends came to 19 bases. Germline CDR1 reads MNHEY; CDR2 reads SMNVEV (reference sequence). This CDR3 has 15 residues. The CDR3 coding sequence is TGTGCCAGCAGCCTCGCTCAGGGAGGAATGGATACGCAGTATTTT. It yields the protein CASSLAQGGMDTQYF.

This clonotype was counted many times. The chain has TRBV4-2 and TRBJ2-7, with D possibly being TRBD2 (6 bases). Trimming removed 0 bases from V and 2 bases from J, with 8 bases in between. The CDR3 is made up of 14 amino acids. The germline gives CDR1 LGHNA, CDR2 YNFKEQ. As DNA, the CDR3 is TGTGCCAGCAGCCAAGATCGCGGGACCTACGAGCAGTACTTC. It specifies CASSQDRGTYEQYF.

This clonotype was seen many times. CDR3 DNA: TGTGCCAGCAGCGTAGGACAGGTCAACGTTAATGAAAAACTGTTTTTT. This gives the protein CASSVGQVNVNEKLFF. V and J are TRBV9 and TRBJ1-4, with TRBD1 as a possible D gene (6 bases). Germline loops: CDR1 SGDLS, CDR2 YYNGEE. This CDR3 has 16 amino acids. Between the trimmed V and J ends, which lost 0 bases and 4 bases, there was a span of 13 bases. Full variable domain (rest looked up from reference TRBV9 and TRBJ1-4): DSGVTQTPKHLITATGQRVTLRCSPRSGDLSVYWYQQSLDQGLQFLIQYYNGEERAKGNILERFSAQQFPDLHSELNLSSLELGDSALYFCASSVGQVNVNEKLFFGSGTQLSVL.

This clonotype was observed many times. The chain links TRBV7-9 to TRBJ2-7; tentative D call: TRBD1 (6 bases). Germline V gene data show CDR1 as SEHNR and CDR2 as FQNEAQ (reference sequence). CDR3 length equals 13 residues. The germline V and J ends were trimmed by 6 bases and 4 bases, with 13 bases remaining between them. For the CDR3, the DNA is TGTGCCAGCAGTCCGGACAGCCGATACGAGCAGTACTTC. Residues: CASSPDSRYEQYF.

This clonotype came up many times. The V call is TRBV7-9, the J call TRBJ2-1; 10 bases agree with TRBD2. Germline trimming cut 7 bases from V and 5 bases from J; bases unmatched to any gene: 8. Germline assignment: CDR1 SEHNR and CDR2 FQNEAQ (reference sequence). This CDR3 is built from 15 residues. The CDR3 DNA sequence: TGTGCCAGCAAGGAACCGGGACTAGCGAACAATGAGCAGTTCTTC. It is translated as CASKEPGLANNEQFF.

This clonotype came up a few times. This rearrangement joins TRBV7-9 to TRBJ1-6; tentatively, D is TRBD1 (6 bases). The CDR3 is 14 residues long. V lost 3 bases and J 9 bases, leaving 12 bases between the germline ends. Per the germline V gene, CDR1 is SEHNR and CDR2 is FQNEAQ (reference sequence). The CDR3, as DNA: TGTGCCAGCAGCTTCTTACAGGGTTCTTCACCCCTCCACTTT. Translated: CASSFLQGSSPLHF. The full variable domain, in which reference TRBV7-9 and TRBJ1-6 provide the parts outside the CDR3, is DTGVSQNPRHKITKRGQNVTFRCDPISEHNRLYWYRQTLGQGPEFLTYFQNEAQLEKSRLLSDRFSAERPKGSFSTLEIQRTEQGDSAMYLCASSFLQGSSPLHFGNGTRLTVT.

This clonotype was seen many times. CDR3 DNA: TGTGCCAGCAGTCGGCTGCAGGGGTCCCAGTACTTC. It encodes CASSRLQGSQYF. The rearrangement uses TRBV2 and TRBJ2-5, with a tentative D call TRBD1 (6 bases). Trimming took off 5 bases at V and 9 bases at J, with 13 bases between the two ends. The CDR3 contains 12 residues. Germline CDR1 is SNHLY and CDR2 is FYNNEI.

Regarding this clonotype: A single base separates this from a much larger clone, so it may be a read error. This chain uses TRBV27 with TRBJ1-3; no reliable D call. Germline CDR1 reads MNHEY; CDR2 reads SMNVEV (reference sequence). The CDR3 covers 13 residues. For the CDR3, the DNA is TGTGCCAGCAGTCTCTCCCAAGGAACCACCATATATTTT. It is translated as CASSLSQGTTIYF.

Of note for this clonotype: A much larger clone lies a single base off, so this may be a read error. The genes are TRBV7-6 and TRBJ2-2; 7 positions agree with TRBD1. Per the germline V gene, CDR1 is SGHVS and CDR2 is FNYEAQ. The CDR3 has 16 residues. The CDR3 DNA follows: TGTGCCACAATCTTAGACAGGGAACTAAACACCGGGGAGCTGCTTTTT. Amino acid sequence: CATILDRELNTGELLF.

This clonotype was counted between two and nine times. The gene calls are TRBV2 and TRBJ2-7; 7 nucleotides match TRBD2. From germline, CDR1 is SNHLY and CDR2 FYNNEI. V dropped 7 bases and J dropped 2; count of bases not matched to a gene: 5. The CDR3 has 13 amino acids. CDR3 loop: CASNTGRPYEQYF. The CDR3 DNA follows: TGTGCCAGCAACACCGGGAGGCCCTACGAGCAGTACTTC.

As concerns this clonotype: The conserved phenylalanine or tryptophan is not found at the CDR3 terminus, so this likely reflects a read error. The V call is TRBV12-3 or TRBV12-4, the J call TRBJ2-4, with no clear D. CDR3 size: 15 residues. Trimming took off 1 base at V and 0 bases at J, with 7 bases between the two ends. The CDR3 DNA reads TGTGCCAGCAGTTTAGGCGGAGTAGCCAAAAACATTCAGTACCTC. This encodes CASSLGGVAKNIQYL.

This clonotype came up many times. V gene TRBV20-1 combines with J gene TRBJ2-7, with 12 bases identical to TRBD2. Trimming removed 0 bases from V and 4 bases from J; junction bases left unmatched: 4. The germline V gene encodes CDR1 DFQATT and CDR2 SNEGSKA (reference sequence). CDR3 length: 15 amino acids. The CDR3 reads CSARDLGLAGYEQYF. The CDR3 DNA reads TGCAGTGCTAGAGATTTGGGACTAGCGGGTTACGAGCAGTACTTC.

This clonotype appeared many times. The V and J genes are TRBV6-2 or TRBV6-3 and TRBJ2-3, with TRBD2 matching over 9 bases. The CDR3 is 15 residues long. Germline V gives CDR1 MNHEY, CDR2 SVGEGT. The V gene end was trimmed by 2 bases and the J gene end by 2 bases; junction bases not matched to a gene: 2. The CDR3 reads CASSYGGRDTDTQYF. In nucleotides, the CDR3 is TGTGCCAGCAGTTACGGCGGGAGGGACACAGATACGCAGTATTTT.

This clonotype has at least ten counts. The rearrangement uses TRBV4-2 and TRBJ2-2, with D possibly being TRBD1 or TRBD2 (5 bases each). The CDR3 has 15 amino acids. Trimming cost V 3 bases and J 4 bases, with 12 bases left between them. The germline CDR1 and CDR2 sequences are LGHNA and YNFKEQ. The CDR3: CASSQSWGSTGELFF. In DNA form, the CDR3 reads TGTGCCAGCAGCCAGAGTTGGGGGAGCACCGGGGAGCTGTTTTTT.

To note about this clonotype: At one boundary the junction diverges from the germline segment, which might be a read error. The J gene is TRBJ2-7, the V gene TRBV27; D ambiguous. CDR1 MNHEY and CDR2 SMNVEV come from the germline V gene (reference sequence). There are 15 residues in the CDR3. Here the CDR3 reads CTSSLRVEADYEQYF. CDR3 in DNA: TGTACCAGCAGTTTAAGGGTGGAAGCCGACTACGAGCAGTACTTC.